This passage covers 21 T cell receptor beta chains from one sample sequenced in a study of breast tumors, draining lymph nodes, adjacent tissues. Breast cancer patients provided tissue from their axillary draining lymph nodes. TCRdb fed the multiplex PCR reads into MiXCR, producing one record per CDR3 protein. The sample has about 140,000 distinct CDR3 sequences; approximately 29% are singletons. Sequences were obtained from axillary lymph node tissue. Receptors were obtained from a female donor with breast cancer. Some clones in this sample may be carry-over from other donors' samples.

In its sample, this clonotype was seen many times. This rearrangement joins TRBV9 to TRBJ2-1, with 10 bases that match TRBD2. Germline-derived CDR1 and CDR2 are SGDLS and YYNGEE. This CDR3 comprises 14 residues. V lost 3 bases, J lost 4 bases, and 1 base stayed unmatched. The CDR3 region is CASSALAGYNEQFF. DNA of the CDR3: TGTGCCAGCAGCGCACTAGCGGGGTACAATGAGCAGTTCTTC.

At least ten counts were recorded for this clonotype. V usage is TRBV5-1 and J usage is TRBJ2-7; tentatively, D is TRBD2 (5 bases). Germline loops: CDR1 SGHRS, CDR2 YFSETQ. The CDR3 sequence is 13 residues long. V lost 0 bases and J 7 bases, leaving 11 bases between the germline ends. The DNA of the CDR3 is TGCGCCAGCAGCTTGGAGAGGGTATCAGAGCAGTACTTC. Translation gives CASSLERVSEQYF.

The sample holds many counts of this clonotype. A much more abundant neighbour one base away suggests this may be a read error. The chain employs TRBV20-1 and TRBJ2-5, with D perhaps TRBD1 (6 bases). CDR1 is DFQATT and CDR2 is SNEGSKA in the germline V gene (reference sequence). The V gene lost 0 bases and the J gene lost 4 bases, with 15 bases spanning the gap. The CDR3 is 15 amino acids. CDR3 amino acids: CSARDRRTAPETQYF. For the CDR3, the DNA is TGCAGTGCTAGAGATCGGCGGACAGCCCCAGAGACCCAGTACTTC.

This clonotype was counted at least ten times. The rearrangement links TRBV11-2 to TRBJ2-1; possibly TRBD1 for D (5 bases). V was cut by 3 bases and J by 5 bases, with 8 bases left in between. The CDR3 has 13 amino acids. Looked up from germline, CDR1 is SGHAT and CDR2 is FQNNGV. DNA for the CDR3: TGTGCCAGCAGCTTTCCACAGGACAATGAGCAGTTCTTC. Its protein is CASSFPQDNEQFF.

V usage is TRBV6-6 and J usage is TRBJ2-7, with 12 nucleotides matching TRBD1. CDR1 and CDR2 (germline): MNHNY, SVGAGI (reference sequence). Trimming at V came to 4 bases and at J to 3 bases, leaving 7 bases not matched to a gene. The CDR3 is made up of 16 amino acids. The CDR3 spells CASSSSGTGGNYEQYV. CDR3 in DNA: TGTGCCAGCAGTTCATCCGGGACAGGGGGCAACTACGAGCAGTACGTC.

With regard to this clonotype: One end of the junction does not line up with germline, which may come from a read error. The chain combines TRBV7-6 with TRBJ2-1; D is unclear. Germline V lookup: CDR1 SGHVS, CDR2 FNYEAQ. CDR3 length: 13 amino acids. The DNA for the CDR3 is TGTGCTAGCAGCCCTATTGCGAGTCATGAGCAGTTCTTC. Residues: CASSPIASHEQFF.

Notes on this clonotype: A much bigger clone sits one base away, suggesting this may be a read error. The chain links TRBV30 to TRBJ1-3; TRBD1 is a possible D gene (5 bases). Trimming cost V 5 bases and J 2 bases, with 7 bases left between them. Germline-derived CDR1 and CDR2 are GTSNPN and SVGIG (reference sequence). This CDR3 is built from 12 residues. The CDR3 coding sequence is TGTGCCTGGGGGGGGACTGGAAACACCATATATTTT. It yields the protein CAWGGTGNTIYF.

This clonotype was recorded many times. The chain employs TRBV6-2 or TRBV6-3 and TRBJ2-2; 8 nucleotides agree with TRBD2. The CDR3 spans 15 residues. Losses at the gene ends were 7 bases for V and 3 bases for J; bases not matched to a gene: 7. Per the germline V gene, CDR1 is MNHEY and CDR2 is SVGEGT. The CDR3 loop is CASKLAGFDTGELFF. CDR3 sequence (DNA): TGTGCCAGCAAATTAGCGGGGTTCGACACCGGGGAGCTGTTTTTT.

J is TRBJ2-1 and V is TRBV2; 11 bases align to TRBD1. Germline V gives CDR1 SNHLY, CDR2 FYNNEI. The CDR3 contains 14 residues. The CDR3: CAREGTGGYNEQFF. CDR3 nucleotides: TGTGCTAGAGAGGGGACAGGGGGCTACAATGAGCAGTTCTTC.

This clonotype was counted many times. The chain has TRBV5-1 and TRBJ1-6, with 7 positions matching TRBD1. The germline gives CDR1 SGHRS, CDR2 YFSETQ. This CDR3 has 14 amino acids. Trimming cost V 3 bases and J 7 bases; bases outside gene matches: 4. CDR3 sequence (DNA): TGCGCCAGCAGCTGGACAGGAGCAAATTCACCCCTCCACTTT. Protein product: CASSWTGANSPLHF.

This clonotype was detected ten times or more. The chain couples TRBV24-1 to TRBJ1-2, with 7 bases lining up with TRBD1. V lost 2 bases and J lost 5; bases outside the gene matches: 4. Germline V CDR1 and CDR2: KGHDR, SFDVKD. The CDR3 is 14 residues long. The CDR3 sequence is CATSDSHRGYGYTF. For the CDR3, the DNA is TGTGCCACCAGTGATTCACACAGGGGTTATGGCTACACCTTC.

CDR3 DNA sequence: TGCAGTGTAGGCCGACCCCGTCTCGCAGATACGCAGTATTTT. The encoded protein is CSVGRPRLADTQYF. The rearrangement uses TRBV20-1 and TRBJ2-3; D remains ambiguous. Trimming took off 7 bases at V and 4 bases at J, with 18 bases between the two ends. Germline V lookup: CDR1 DFQATT, CDR2 SNEGSKA (reference sequence). The length of the CDR3 is 14 residues.

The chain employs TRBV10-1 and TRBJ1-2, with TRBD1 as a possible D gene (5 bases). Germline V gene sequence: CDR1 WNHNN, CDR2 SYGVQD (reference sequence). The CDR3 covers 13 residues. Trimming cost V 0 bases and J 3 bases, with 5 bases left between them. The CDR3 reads CASSESGDYGYTF. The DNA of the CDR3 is TGCGCCAGCAGTGAGTCGGGGGACTATGGCTACACCTTC.

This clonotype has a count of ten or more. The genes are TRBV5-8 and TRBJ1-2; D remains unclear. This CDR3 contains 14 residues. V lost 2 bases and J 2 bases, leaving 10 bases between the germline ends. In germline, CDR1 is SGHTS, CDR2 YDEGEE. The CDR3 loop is CASSLLRRNYGYTF. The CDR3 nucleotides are TGTGCCAGCAGCTTACTCAGGCGGAACTATGGCTACACCTTC.

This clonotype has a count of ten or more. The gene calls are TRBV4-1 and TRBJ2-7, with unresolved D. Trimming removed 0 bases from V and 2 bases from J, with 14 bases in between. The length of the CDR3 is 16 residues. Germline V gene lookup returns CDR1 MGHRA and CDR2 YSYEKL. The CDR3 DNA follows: TGCGCCAGCAGCCAAGAAGTTGGGAATTCTCCCTACGAGCAGTACTTC. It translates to CASSQEVGNSPYEQYF.

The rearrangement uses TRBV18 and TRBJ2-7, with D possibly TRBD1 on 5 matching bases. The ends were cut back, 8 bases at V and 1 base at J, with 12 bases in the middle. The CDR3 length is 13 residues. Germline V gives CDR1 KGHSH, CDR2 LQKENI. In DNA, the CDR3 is TGTGCCAGCCCCAGGGTGGGGTCCTACGAGCAGTACTTC. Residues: CASPRVGSYEQYF.

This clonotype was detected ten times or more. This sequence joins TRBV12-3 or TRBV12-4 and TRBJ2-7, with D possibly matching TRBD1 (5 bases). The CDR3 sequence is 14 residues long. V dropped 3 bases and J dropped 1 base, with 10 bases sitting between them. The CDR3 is CASSFGHQSYEQYF. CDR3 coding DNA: TGTGCCAGCAGTTTCGGACACCAATCCTACGAGCAGTACTTC.

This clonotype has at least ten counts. The CDR3 nucleotides are TGTGCCAGCAGTGAGGGCGCAGGGGGTAATTCACCCCTCCACTTT. Its protein is CASSEGAGGNSPLHF. The chain joins TRBV2 to TRBJ1-6; 7 nucleotides agree with TRBD1. The V gene's germline CDR1 is SNHLY and CDR2 FYNNEI. V lost 3 bases and J lost 6; bases outside the gene matches: 5. The CDR3 runs to 15 residues.

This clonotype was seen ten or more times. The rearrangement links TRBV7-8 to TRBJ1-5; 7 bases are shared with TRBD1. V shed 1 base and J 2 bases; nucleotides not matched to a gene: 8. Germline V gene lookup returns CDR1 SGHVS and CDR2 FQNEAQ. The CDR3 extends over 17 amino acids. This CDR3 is CASSLVVGGQGNQPQHF. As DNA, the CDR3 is TGTGCCAGCAGCTTAGTGGTAGGGGGCCAAGGCAATCAGCCCCAGCATTTT.

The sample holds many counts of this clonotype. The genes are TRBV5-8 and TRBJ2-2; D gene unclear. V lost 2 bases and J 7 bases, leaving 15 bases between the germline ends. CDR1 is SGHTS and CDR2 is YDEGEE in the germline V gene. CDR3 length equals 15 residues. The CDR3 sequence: CASSLRVSLDGELFF. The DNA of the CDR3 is TGTGCCAGCAGCTTACGCGTTAGCCTTGACGGGGAGCTGTTTTTT. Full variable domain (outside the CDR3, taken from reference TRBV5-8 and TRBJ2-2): EAGVTQSPTHLIKTRGQQATLRCSPISGHTSVYWYQQALGLGLQFLLWYDEGEERNRGNFPPRFSGRQFPNYSSELNVNALELEDSALYLCASSLRVSLDGELFFGEGSRLTVL.

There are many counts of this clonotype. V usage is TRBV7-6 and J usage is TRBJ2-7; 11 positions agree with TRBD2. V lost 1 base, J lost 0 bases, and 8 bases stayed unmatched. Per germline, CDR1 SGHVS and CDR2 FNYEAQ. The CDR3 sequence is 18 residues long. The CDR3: CASSLGASGGLSSYEQYF. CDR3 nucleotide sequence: TGTGCCAGCAGCTTAGGTGCTAGCGGGGGGCTCAGCTCCTACGAGCAGTACTTC. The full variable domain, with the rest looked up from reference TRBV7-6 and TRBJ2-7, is GAGVSQSPRYKVTKRGQDVALRCDPISGHVSLYWYRQALGQGPEFLTYFNYEAQQDKSGLPNDRFSAERPEGSISTLTIQRTEQRDSAMYRCASSLGASGGLSSYEQYFGPGTRLTVT.